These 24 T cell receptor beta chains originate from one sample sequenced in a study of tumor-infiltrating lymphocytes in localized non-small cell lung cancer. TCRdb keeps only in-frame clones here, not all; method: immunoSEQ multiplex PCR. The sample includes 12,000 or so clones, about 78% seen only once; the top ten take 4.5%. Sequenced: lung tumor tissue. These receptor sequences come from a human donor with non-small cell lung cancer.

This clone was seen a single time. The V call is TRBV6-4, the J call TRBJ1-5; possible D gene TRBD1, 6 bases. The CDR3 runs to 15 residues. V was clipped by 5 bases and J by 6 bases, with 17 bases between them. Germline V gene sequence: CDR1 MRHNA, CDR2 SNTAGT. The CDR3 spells CASSPEGGTGQPQHF. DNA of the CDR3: TGTGCCAGCAGTCCGGAAGGGGGAACGGGTCAGCCCCAGCATTTT.

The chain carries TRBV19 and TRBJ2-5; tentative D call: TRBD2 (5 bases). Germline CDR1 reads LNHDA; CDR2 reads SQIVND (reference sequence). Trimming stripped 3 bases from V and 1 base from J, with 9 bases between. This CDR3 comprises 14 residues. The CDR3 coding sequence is TGTGCCAGTAGTATCTCGGGGTTCCAAGAGACCCAGTACTTC. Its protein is CASSISGFQETQYF.

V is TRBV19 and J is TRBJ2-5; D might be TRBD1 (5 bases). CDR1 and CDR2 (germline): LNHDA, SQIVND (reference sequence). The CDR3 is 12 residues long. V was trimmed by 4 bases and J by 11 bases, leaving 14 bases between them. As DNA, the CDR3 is TGTGCCAGTAGTACAGACACAGGTGAGCAGTACTTC. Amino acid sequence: CASSTDTGEQYF.

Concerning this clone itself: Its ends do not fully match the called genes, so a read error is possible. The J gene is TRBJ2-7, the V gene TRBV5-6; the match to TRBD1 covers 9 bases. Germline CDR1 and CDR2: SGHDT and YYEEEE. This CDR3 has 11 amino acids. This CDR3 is CASSYRDRVNF. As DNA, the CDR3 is TGTGCCAGCAGCTACCGGGACAGGGTGAACTTC.

The CDR3 sequence is CSVGGGYGYTF. CDR3 nucleotides: TGCAGCGTTGGAGGGGGGTATGGCTACACCTTC. The V and J genes are TRBV29-1 and TRBJ1-2; perhaps TRBD1 as D (6 bases). Per the germline V gene, CDR1 is SQVTM and CDR2 is ANQGSEA. This CDR3 has 11 residues. V lost 4 bases and J 5 bases, leaving 8 bases between the germline ends.

CDR3 amino acids: CASRIWGPNTGELFF. CDR3 coding DNA: TGTGCCAGTAGAATCTGGGGGCCGAACACCGGGGAGCTGTTTTTT. This chain joins TRBV19 and TRBJ2-2; maybe TRBD1 (6 bases). V gave up 6 bases and J gave up 0 bases, with 11 bases separating them. The CDR3 contains 15 residues. Germline V gene lookup returns CDR1 LNHDA and CDR2 SQIVND (reference sequence).

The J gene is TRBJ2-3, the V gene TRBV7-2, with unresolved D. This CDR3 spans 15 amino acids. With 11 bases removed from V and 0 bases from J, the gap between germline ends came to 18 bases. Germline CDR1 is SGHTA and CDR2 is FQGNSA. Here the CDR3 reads CASAPSLLSTDTQYF. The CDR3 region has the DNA TGTGCCTCTGCGCCCAGTCTACTGAGCACAGATACGCAGTATTTT.

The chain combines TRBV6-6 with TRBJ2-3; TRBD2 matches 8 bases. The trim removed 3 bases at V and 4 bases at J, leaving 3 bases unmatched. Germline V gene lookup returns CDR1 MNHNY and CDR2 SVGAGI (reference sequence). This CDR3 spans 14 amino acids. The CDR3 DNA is TGTGCCAGCAGTTATGGGACTAGTCCAGATACGCAGTATTTT. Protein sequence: CASSYGTSPDTQYF.

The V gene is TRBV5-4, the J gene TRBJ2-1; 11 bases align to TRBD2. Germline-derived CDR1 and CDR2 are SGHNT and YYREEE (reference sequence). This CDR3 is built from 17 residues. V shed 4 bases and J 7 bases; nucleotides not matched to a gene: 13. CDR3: CASSRGSGGAGVNEQFF. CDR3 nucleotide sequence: TGTGCCAGCAGCCGAGGTAGCGGGGGGGCAGGGGTTAATGAGCAGTTCTTC.

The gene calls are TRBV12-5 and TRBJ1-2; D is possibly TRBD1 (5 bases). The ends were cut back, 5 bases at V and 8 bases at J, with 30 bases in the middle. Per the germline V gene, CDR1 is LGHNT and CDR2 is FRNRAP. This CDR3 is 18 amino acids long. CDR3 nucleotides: TGTGCTAGTGGTCTGCGGGGGGGACCGGCAGCTCCCGAAACAGGCTACACCTTC. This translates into CASGLRGGPAAPETGYTF. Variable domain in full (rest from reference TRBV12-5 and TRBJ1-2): DARVTQTPRHKVTEMGQEVTMRCQPILGHNTVFWYRQTMMQGLELLAYFRNRAPLDDSGMPKDRFSAEMPDATLATLKIQPSEPRDSAVYFCASGLRGGPAAPETGYTFGSGTRLTVV.

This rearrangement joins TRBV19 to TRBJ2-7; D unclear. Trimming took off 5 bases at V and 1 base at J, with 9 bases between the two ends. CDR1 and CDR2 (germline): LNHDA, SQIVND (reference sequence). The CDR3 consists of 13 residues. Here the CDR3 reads CASSLAASYEQYF. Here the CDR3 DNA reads TGTGCCAGTAGTTTGGCAGCATCCTACGAGCAGTACTTC.

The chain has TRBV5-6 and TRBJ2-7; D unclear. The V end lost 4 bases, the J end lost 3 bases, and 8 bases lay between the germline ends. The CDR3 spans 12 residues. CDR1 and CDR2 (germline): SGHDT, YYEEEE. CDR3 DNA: TGTGCCAGCAGCCAAGGCCTCTACGAGCAGTACGTC. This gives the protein CASSQGLYEQYV.

This chain's CDR3 is CASSFGQGAQGYTF. In nucleotides, the CDR3 is TGCGCCAGCAGCTTTGGTCAGGGGGCGCAGGGCTACACCTTC. The chain joins TRBV5-1 to TRBJ1-2; 8 bases line up with TRBD1. This CDR3 contains 14 residues. J lost 8 bases, V lost 2 bases, and 8 bases had no gene match. CDR1 is SGHRS, CDR2 YFSETQ, per germline.

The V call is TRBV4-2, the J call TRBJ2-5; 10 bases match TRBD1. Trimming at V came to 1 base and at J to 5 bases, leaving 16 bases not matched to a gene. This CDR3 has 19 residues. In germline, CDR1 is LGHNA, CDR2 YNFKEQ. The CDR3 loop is CASSQGPSRTGGKRETQYF. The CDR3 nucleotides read TGTGCCAGCAGCCAAGGCCCTTCCCGGACAGGGGGTAAGAGGGAGACCCAGTACTTC.

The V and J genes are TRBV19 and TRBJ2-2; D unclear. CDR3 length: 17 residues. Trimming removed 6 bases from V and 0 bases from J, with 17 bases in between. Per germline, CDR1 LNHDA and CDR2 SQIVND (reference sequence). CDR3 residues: CASSPDGVRTNTGELFF. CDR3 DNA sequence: TGTGCCAGTAGCCCAGATGGTGTGAGGACGAACACCGGGGAGCTGTTTTTT.

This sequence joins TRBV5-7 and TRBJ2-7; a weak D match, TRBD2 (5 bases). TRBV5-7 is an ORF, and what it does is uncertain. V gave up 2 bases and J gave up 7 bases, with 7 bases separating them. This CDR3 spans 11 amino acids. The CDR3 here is CASSFRGEQYF. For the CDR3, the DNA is TGTGCCAGCAGCTTTAGAGGGGAGCAGTACTTC.

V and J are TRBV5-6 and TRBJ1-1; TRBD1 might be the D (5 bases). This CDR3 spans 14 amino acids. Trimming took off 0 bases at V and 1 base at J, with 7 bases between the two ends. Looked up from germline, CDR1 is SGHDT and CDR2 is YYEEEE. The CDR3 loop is CASSLVTANTEAFF. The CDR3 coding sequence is TGTGCCAGCAGCTTGGTGACAGCGAACACTGAAGCTTTCTTT.

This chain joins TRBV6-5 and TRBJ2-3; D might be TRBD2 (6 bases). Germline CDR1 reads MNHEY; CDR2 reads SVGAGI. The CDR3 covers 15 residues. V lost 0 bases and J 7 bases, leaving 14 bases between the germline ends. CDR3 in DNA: TGTGCCAGCAGTTACTCGGCTAGCGAGACTTATACGCAGTATTTT. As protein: CASSYSASETYTQYF.

The DNA for the CDR3 is TGTGCCAGCAGTGAAGCAAACCTCCATGAGCAGTTCTTC. Translation: CASSEANLHEQFF. V usage is TRBV6-1 and J usage is TRBJ2-1; D is ambiguous. The V gene's germline CDR1 is MNHNS and CDR2 SASEGT. Between the trimmed V and J ends, which lost 0 bases and 8 bases, there was a span of 8 bases. The CDR3 spans 13 residues.

The CDR3 DNA sequence: TGTGCCAGCAGTTTGCCCACAGGGGCCACAGATACGCAGTATTTT. It codes for CASSLPTGATDTQYF. V is TRBV28 and J is TRBJ2-3, with TRBD1 matching 7 bases. V lost 3 bases and J lost 2; bases outside the gene matches: 5. Germline CDR1 MDHEN, CDR2 SYDVKM. The CDR3 totals 15 residues.

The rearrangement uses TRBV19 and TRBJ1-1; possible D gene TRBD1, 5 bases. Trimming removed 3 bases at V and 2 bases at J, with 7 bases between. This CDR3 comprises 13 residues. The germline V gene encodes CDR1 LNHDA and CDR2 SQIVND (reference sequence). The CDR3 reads CASSMTENTEAFF. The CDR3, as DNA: TGTGCCAGTAGTATGACAGAAAACACTGAAGCTTTCTTT.

CDR3 DNA: TGTGCCAGCAGCTTAGGGACGAGCTCCTATAATTCACCCCTCCACTTT. It codes for CASSLGTSSYNSPLHF. This rearrangement joins TRBV11-2 to TRBJ1-6; unclear D gene. Germline-derived CDR1 and CDR2 are SGHAT and FQNNGV. This CDR3 region has 16 residues. Trimming removed 1 base from V and 0 bases from J, with 7 bases in between. Together with reference TRBV11-2 and TRBJ1-6, the CDR3 gives the full variable domain: EAGVAQSPRYKIIEKRQSVAFWCNPISGHATLYWYQQILGQGPKLLIQFQNNGVVDDSQLPKDRFSAERLKGVDSTLKIQPAKLEDSAVYLCASSLGTSSYNSPLHFGNGTRLTVT.

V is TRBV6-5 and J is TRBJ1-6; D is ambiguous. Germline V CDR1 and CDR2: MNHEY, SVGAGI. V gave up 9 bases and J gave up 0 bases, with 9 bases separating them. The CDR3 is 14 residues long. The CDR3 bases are TGTGCCAGTCAATCTAGCTCCTATAATTCACCCCTCCACTTT. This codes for CASQSSSYNSPLHF.

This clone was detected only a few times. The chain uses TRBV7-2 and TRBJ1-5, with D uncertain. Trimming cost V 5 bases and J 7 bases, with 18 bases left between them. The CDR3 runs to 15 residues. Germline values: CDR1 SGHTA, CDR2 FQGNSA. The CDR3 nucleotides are TGTGCCAGCAGCCCCCTAATGGGTAGTGGCCAGCCCCAGCATTTT. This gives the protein CASSPLMGSGQPQHF. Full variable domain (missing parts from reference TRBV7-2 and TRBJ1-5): GAGVSQSPSNKVTEKGKDVELRCDPISGHTALYWYRQSLGQGLEFLIYFQGNSAPDKSGLPSDRFSAERTGGSVSTLTIQRTQQEDSAVYLCASSPLMGSGQPQHFGDGTRLSIL.